This T cell receptor (beta chain) appears in the sequencing data of a study of blood T cell repertoires in COVID-19 (dated by TCRdb to the early 2020s). Regarding the complete study: Samples from collaborators originated in the United States, Italy and Spain and spanned both the acute and convalescent phases of COVID-19. Where available, HLA class I and class II types were obtained from metadata supplied by the sample provider rather than from assay-based typing. The dataset comprised deeply sampled blood TCRbeta repertoires from subjects exposed to, actively infected with, or recovered from COVID-19. A freely available public database, intended as a resource for researchers studying the immune response to SARS-CoV-2, is where the repertoires were released. Samples came from the ongoing ImmuneRACE study (first 160 participants) plus 1,254 subjects from 6 global collaborators. A de-identified subject ID, COVID-19 status, age in years and sex were almost always included in the sample metadata. The prospective study material was composed of cDNA or gDNA derived from T cells, B-cell-depleted T cells, or PBMCs.

Remarks on this clone: Its target antigen remains unknown. Per-base qualities were not stored, and no clone one base away is much larger.

Paper-wide results and their limitations: The amount of clinical and demographic metadata varied by source and participant and was provided uncurated.

Whole blood was collected in K2EDTA tubes by collaborating institutions according to the institutions' own protocols. For TCRbeta analysis, collaborator samples were shipped as frozen whole blood, as isolated PBMCs, or as DNA extracted from either sample type. The immunoSEQ Assay, a bias-controlled multiplex PCR, was used to amplify TCRbeta CDR3 regions from genomic DNA. Concerning the study's data processing: Within the assay, amplification of reference gene primers was used to estimate how many nucleated cells each sample contained. To quantify the absolute abundance of each unique TCRbeta CDR3 rearrangement, sequence reads were collapsed and filtered. For each sample, productive Simpson clonality was calculated as the square root of Simpson's diversity index over productive rearrangements. The clones in this table, taken by TCRdb from immuneACCESS, are in-frame only. Not every clone is retained; where verified, under half of the shortfall comes from an unresolved V gene, and the cause of the rest is unknown. V, J and clone size were drawn from that table, and D and trimming were deduced from the DNA. The sample has about 280,000 clones on record, 70% to 90% of them singletons. The ten biggest clones cover 4% to 6% of the sample.

The sequenced sample consisted of peripheral blood. This TCR came from a man in his fifties or sixties with active or convalescent COVID-19.

The DNA reads TGCAGTATAGGAGGCAAAAACATTCAGTACTTC. This encodes CSIGGKNIQYF. Here the chain combines TRBV20-1 and TRBJ2-4; a tentative D call is TRBD2 (5 bases match). Including the terminal cysteine and phenylalanine, the CDR3 comprises 11 residues. Solely the CDR3 DNA is kept, with 33 bases framed from the first base. Trimming costs V 8 bases and J 3 bases, and their ends lie 8 bases apart. CDR1 and CDR2 (DFQATT, SNEGSKA) derive from the germline V gene (reference sequence).